What follows is one T cell receptor (beta chain) and its context. No antigen is known for it. The data were taken from a study of neurological immune-mediated disorders. Study-wide results and caveats: Private repertoires in all groups were suggested by the finding that expanded clones across subjects shared no CDR3 amino acid sequences. According to phylogenetic grouping, one related-CDR3 cluster, a possible signature, contained the repertoires of 18 of 34 multiple sclerosis patients.

As for the cDNA, it was generated by 5'RACE with 10-nucleotide random UMIs. TCRdb analysed the 5' RACE reads with MiXCR anew, one entry per CDR3 protein. The sample has fewer than 85,000 distinct CDR3 sequences; 4.5% to 5.5% are singletons. The V end was cut by 1 base, the J end by 5 bases, with 12 bases between. The germline gives CDR1 SGHRS, CDR2 YFSETQ. This CDR3 region has 14 residues. PBMCs stored at -80 C, 2 million in total, were the source of the unsorted libraries. J is TRBJ1-1 and V is TRBV5-1; perhaps TRBD1 as D (6 bases). The sequence came from a woman in her seventies with multiple sclerosis. Sequencing used PBMCs. The CDR3 DNA reads as TGCGCCAGCAGCTTGCAGGGGAGAGGGACTGAAGCTTTCTTT. It yields the protein CASSLQGRGTEAFF. The entire variable domain, with the rest obtained from reference TRBV5-1 and TRBJ1-1, is as follows: KAGVTQTPRYLIKTRGQQVTLSCSPISGHRSVSWYQQTPGQGLQFLFEYFSETQRNKGNFPGRFSGRQFSNSRSEMNVSTLELGDSALYLCASSLQGRGTEAFFGQGTRLTVV.